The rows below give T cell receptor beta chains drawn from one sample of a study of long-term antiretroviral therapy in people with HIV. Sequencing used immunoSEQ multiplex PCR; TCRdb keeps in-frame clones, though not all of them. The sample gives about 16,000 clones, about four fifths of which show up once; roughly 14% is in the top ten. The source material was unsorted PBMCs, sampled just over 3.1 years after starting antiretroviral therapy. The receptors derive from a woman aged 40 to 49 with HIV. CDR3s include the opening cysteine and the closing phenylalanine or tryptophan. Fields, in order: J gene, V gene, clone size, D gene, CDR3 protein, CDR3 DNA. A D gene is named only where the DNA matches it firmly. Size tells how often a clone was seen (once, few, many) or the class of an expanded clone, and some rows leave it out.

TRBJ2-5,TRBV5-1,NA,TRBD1,CASSLSTGGSETQYF,TGCGCCAGCAGCTTGTCAACAGGGGGCTCGGAGACCCAGTACTTC
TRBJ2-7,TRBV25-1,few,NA,CASRGSRGPGNEQYF,TGTGCCAGCAGGGGTTCTCGGGGGCCGGGTAACGAGCAGTACTTC
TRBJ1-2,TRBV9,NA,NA,CASSPTGRNYGYTF,TGTGCCAGCAGCCCTACGGGACGTAACTATGGCTACACCTTC
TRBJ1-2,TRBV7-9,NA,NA,CASSLLQGDGYTF,TGTGCCAGCAGCTTACTACAGGGTGATGGCTACACCTTC
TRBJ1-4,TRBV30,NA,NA,CAWSVRGGPTNEKLFF,TGTGCCTGGAGTGTACGTGGGGGGCCCACTAATGAAAAACTGTTTTTT
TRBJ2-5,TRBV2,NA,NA,CARRPNGETQYF,TGTGCCAGAAGACCGAATGGGGAGACCCAGTACTTC
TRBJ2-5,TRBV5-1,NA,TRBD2,CASSLGGLAGDQETQYF,TGCGCCAGCAGCCTTGGGGGACTAGCGGGGGACCAAGAGACCCAGTACTTC
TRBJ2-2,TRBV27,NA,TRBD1,CASRALFDRASGELFF,TGTGCCAGCAGGGCCCTTTTTGACAGGGCCTCCGGGGAGCTGTTTTTT
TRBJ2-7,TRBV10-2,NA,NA,CASSEPGQPSREQYF,TGCGCCAGCAGTGAGCCAGGACAACCGTCTAGAGAGCAGTACTTC
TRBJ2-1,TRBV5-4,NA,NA,CASSLAGLDEQFF,TGTGCCAGCAGCTTGGCAGGGTTGGATGAGCAGTTCTTC
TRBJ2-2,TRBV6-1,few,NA,CASKGGATAGELFF,TGTGCCAGCAAGGGGGGTGCCACGGCCGGGGAGCTGTTTTTT
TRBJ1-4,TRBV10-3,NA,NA,CAISPGDFNEKLFF,TGTGCCATCAGTCCGGGGGACTTTAATGAAAAACTGTTTTTT
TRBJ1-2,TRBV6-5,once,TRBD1,CASSFDRVNYGYTF,TGTGCCAGCAGTTTCGACAGGGTTAACTATGGCTACACCTTC
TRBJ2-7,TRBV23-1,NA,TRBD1,CASSQPDGTGSSYEQYF,TGCGCCAGCAGTCAACCTGACGGGACAGGGAGCTCCTACGAGCAGTACTTC
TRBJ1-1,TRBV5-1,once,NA,CASSSSPPEGSTEAFF,TGCGCCAGCAGCTCAAGCCCACCGGAGGGAAGTACTGAAGCTTTCTTT
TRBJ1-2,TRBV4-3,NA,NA,CASSQDPNVGGGYTF,TGCGCCAGCAGCCAAGATCCTAACGTGGGTGGTGGCTACACCTTC
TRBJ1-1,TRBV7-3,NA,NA,CASSATTGNTEAFF,TGTGCCAGCAGCGCTACTACAGGGAACACTGAAGCTTTCTTT
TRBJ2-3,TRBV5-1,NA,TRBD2,CASRAQRGGTDTQYF,TGCGCCAGCAGAGCGCAGCGGGGGGGCACAGATACGCAGTATTTT
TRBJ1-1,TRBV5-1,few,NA,CASSLVGGNTEAFF,TGCGCCAGCAGCTTGGTCGGTGGGAACACTGAAGCTTTCTTT
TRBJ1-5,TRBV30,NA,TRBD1,CAWSGTGSQPQHF,TGTGCCTGGAGTGGGACAGGTAGTCAGCCCCAGCATTTT
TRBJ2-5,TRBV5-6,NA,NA,CASSLRGGPPETQYF,TGTGCCAGCAGCTTGAGAGGAGGCCCCCCGGAGACCCAGTACTTC
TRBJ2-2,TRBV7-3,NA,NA,CASSFTTGELFF,TGTGCCAGCAGCTTCACCACCGGGGAGCTGTTTTTT
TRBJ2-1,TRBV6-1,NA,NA,CASSEGIRDPSYNEQFF,TGTGCCAGCAGTGAAGGGATAAGGGACCCCTCCTACAATGAGCAGTTCTTC
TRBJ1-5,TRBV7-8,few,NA,CASSPLRTESNQPQHF,TGTGCCAGCAGCCCGCTTAGGACCGAAAGCAATCAGCCCCAGCATTTT
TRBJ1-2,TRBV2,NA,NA,CASSDSTQNGYGYTF,TGTGCCAGCAGTGACTCAACCCAAAACGGCTATGGCTACACCTTC
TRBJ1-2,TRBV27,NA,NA,CASTLKGSSNYGYTF,TGTGCCAGCACCCTAAAGGGTAGTTCCAACTATGGCTACACCTTC
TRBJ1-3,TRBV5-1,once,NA,CASRVEGAGNTIYF,TGCGCCAGCCGGGTGGAGGGAGCTGGAAACACCATATATTTT